Sequencing of this T cell receptor (beta chain) was carried out in a study of beta chain features in type 1 diabetes. Turning to the study itself: There was similarity between patients and healthy donors in age, gender and cell yields.

The entirety of the isolated RNA underwent reverse transcription, so expressed TCRB transcripts were sequenced. Profiling relied on immunoSEQ multiplex PCR, and the TCRdb table lists in-frame clones only, not all of them. The top ten clones hold approximately 0.053% of a sample with nearly 250,000 clones, more than 65% of them seen once. This clone has only one observation. The sample has other DNA sequences that encode this CDR3 too. V was clipped by 1 base and J by 6 bases; unmatched bases: 2. This CDR3 comprises 15 residues. Germline V CDR1 and CDR2: SGHTA, FQGNSA. This chain uses TRBV7-2 with TRBJ2-1; 11 bases map to TRBD2. The sequence derives from a man aged 25 to 40 in good health. Sequencing input: naive CD4+ T cells from blood. CDR3 DNA: TGTGCCAGCAGCTTAGTTGGGACTAGCGGCAATGAGCAGTTCTTC. Protein sequence: CASSLVGTSGNEQFF.